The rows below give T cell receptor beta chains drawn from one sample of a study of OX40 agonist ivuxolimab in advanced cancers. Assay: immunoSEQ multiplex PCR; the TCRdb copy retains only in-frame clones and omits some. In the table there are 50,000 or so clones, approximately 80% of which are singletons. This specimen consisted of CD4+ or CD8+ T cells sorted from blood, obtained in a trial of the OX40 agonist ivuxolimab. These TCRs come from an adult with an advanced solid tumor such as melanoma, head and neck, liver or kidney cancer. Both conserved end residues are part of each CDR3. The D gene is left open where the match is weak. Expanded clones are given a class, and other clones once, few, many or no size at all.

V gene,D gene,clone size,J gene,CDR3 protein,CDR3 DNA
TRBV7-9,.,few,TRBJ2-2,CASSSLGGFTGELFF,TGTGCCAGCAGCTCCCTTGGAGGGTTCACCGGGGAGCTGTTTTTT
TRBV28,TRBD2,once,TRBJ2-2,CASTTGLAGGDGELFF,TGTGCCAGCACCACTGGACTAGCGGGAGGGGACGGGGAGCTGTTTTTT
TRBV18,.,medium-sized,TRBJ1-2,CASSPPLGSNYGYTF,TGTGCCAGCTCACCACCGTTGGGCAGTAACTATGGCTACACCTTC
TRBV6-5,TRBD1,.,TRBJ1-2,CASSYSRQGGGGYTF,TGTGCCAGCAGTTACTCCCGACAGGGCGGGGGTGGCTACACCTTC
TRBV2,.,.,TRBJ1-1,CASSLRGNTEAFF,TGTGCCAGCAGCCTTCGGGGGAACACTGAAGCTTTCTTT
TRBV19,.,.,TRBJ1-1,CASSIQDQGRAFF,TGTGCCAGTAGTATACAGGATCAGGGGCGGGCTTTCTTT
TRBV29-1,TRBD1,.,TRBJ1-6,CRPKLDRGLSPLHF,TGCAGGCCCAAGTTGGACAGGGGCTTATCACCCCTCCACTTT
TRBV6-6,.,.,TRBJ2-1,CASSSWTGMDYNEQFF,TGTGCCAGCAGCTCCTGGACGGGGATGGACTACAATGAGCAGTTCTTC
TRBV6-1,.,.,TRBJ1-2,CASSDGAGRGYGYTF,TGTGCCAGCAGTGATGGGGCAGGGCGCGGCTATGGCTACACCTTC
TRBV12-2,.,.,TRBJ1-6,CASRPAQLGGFSPLHF,TGTGCAAGTCGCCCTGCTCAACTAGGGGGTTTTTCACCCCTCCACTTT
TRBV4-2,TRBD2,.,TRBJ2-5,CASSQMEIAGGRETQYF,TGTGCCAGCAGCCAAATGGAGATAGCGGGGGGGCGAGAGACCCAGTACTTC
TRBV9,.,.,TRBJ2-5,CASSVVGRPQETQYF,TGTGCCAGCAGCGTCGTCGGACGGCCCCAAGAGACCCAGTACTTC
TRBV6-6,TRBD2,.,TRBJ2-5,CASSPGTSGGPGSQYF,TGTGCCAGCAGCCCTGGGACTAGCGGGGGCCCCGGGAGCCAGTACTTC
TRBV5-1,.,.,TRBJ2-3,CASRKTSEADTQYF,TGCGCCAGCAGAAAGACCTCCGAGGCGGATACGCAGTATTTT
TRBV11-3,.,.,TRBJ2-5,CASSVGPQETQYF,TGTGCCAGCAGTGTAGGGCCGCAAGAGACCCAGTACTTC
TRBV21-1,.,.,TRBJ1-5,CASSQGQIPLYSNQPQHF,TGTGCCAGCAGCCAGGGACAGATCCCCCTTTATAGCAATCAGCCCCAGCATTTT
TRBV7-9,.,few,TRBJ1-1,CASSLAGTEAFF,TGTGCCAGCAGCTTAGCGGGGACCGAAGCTTTCTTT
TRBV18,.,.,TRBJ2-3,CASSQSPPGTDTQYF,TGTGCCAGCTCCCAGAGCCCTCCGGGCACAGATACGCAGTATTTT
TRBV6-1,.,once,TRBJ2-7,CASSEAASEQYF,TGTGCCAGCAGTGAAGCGGCATCCGAGCAGTACTTC
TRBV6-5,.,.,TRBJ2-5,CASSYVLETQYF,TGTGCCAGCAGTTATGTCCTCGAGACCCAGTACTTC
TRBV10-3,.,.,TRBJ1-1,CAISDSRTVNTEAFF,TGTGCCATCAGTGACTCTCGGACAGTGAACACTGAAGCTTTCTTT
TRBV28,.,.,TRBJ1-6,CASSLWGNNSPLHF,TGTGCCAGCAGTTTATGGGGGAATAATTCACCCCTCCACTTT
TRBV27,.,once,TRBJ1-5,CASSLRARDQPQHF,TGTGCCAGCAGCCTAAGGGCCAGGGACCAGCCCCAGCATTTT
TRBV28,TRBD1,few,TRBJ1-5,CASNQSYRGGVQPQHF,TGTGCCAGCAACCAATCCTACAGGGGGGGGGTTCAGCCCCAGCATTTT
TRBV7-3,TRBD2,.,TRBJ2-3,CASSPYRASGGVRDTQYF,TGTGCCAGCAGCCCATACAGGGCTAGCGGGGGGGTAAGAGATACGCAGTATTTT
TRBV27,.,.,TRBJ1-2,CASSLSIDGRNGYTF,TGTGCCAGCAGTTTGTCAATCGACGGCCGAAATGGCTACACCTTC
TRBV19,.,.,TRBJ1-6,CATQGLGPHSPLHF,TGTGCCACCCAGGGGCTAGGGCCCCATTCACCCCTCCACTTT
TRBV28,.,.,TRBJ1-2,CASSYTTYFFNGYTF,TGTGCCAGCAGTTATACGACTTATTTTTTTAATGGCTACACCTTC
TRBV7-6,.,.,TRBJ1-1,CASSPQKGKVNTEAFF,TGTGCCAGCAGCCCCCAGAAGGGGAAGGTGAACACTGAAGCTTTCTTT
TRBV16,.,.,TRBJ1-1,CASSLTGNTEAFF,TGTGCCAGCAGCCTGACAGGGAACACTGAAGCTTTCTTT
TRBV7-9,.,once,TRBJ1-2,CASSLSDSSRYTF,TGTGCCAGCAGCTTATCCGACAGTTCTCGCTACACCTTC
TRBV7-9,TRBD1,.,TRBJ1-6,CASSYRTGSFNSPLHF,TGTGCCAGCAGCTACCGGACAGGTTCGTTTAATTCACCCCTCCACTTT
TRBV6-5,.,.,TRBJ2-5,CASRMSGTQETQYF,TGTGCCAGCCGAATGAGTGGGACCCAGGAGACCCAGTACTTC
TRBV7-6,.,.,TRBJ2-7,CASSRRLTNYEQYF,TGTGCCAGCAGCCGCCGTTTGACCAACTACGAGCAGTACTTC
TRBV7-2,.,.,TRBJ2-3,CASSLRVGADTQYF,TGTGCCAGCAGCTTACGGGTAGGAGCAGATACGCAGTATTTT
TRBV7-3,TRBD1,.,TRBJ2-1,CASRAGTGPYNEQFF,TGTGCCAGCAGGGCCGGGACAGGGCCCTACAATGAGCAGTTCTTC
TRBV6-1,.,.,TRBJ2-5,CASSEGWVGGSAQYF,TGTGCCAGCAGTGAAGGCTGGGTGGGCGGCTCGGCCCAGTACTTC
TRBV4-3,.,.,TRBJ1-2,CASSPRRARADGYTF,TGCGCCAGCAGCCCCCGGAGAGCGAGGGCGGATGGCTACACCTTC
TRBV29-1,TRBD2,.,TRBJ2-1,CSVLGLASPYNEQFF,TGCAGCGTGTTGGGACTAGCTAGCCCCTACAATGAGCAGTTCTTC
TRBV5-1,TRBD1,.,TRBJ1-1,CASSLGTANTEAFF,TGCGCCAGCAGCCTTGGGACAGCGAACACTGAAGCTTTCTTT
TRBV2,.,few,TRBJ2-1,CASSENTGLEQFF,TGTGCCAGCAGTGAAAATACGGGACTCGAGCAGTTCTTC
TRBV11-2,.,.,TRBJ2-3,CASSLLVADTQYF,TGTGCCAGCAGCTTATTGGTGGCAGATACGCAGTATTTT
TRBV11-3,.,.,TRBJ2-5,CASSLGGSNQETQYF,TGTGCCAGCAGCTTAGGGGGCAGCAATCAAGAGACCCAGTACTTC
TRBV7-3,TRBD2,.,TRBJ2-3,CASSLLAGGPDTQYF,TGTGCCAGCAGCTTACTAGCGGGGGGCCCAGATACGCAGTATTTT
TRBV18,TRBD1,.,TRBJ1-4,CASSAGQLSTNEKLFF,TGTGCCAGCTCAGCGGGACAGCTTTCAACTAATGAAAAACTGTTTTTT
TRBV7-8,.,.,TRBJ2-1,CASSELWGILYNEQFF,TGTGCCAGCAGCGAGCTGTGGGGGATCCTCTACAATGAGCAGTTCTTC
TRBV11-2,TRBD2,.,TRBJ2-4,CASSFGGGWAKNIQYF,TGTGCCAGCAGCTTCGGGGGGGGCTGGGCCAAAAACATTCAGTACTTC
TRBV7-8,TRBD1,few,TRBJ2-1,CASSPQGYNEQFF,TGTGCCAGCAGCCCACAGGGGTACAATGAGCAGTTCTTC
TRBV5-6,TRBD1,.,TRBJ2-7,CASSHWDRGCEQYF,TGTGCCAGCAGCCACTGGGACAGGGGGTGCGAGCAGTACTTC